The 10 T cell receptor beta chains presented below share a single source sample, sequenced in a study of neurological immune-mediated disorders. A single record per CDR3 protein comes from TCRdb applying MiXCR to the 5' RACE reads. In the table there are tens of thousands of distinct CDR3 sequences, roughly 3.9% of which are singletons. The sequencing sample was made of PBMCs. The source of these receptors is a man aged 30 to 45 with multiple sclerosis.

This clonotype was recorded at least ten times. The CDR3 loop is CASSLEDEQYF. CDR3 DNA: TGCGCCAGCAGCCTGGAAGATGAGCAGTACTTC. The rearrangement links TRBV5-1 to TRBJ2-7; D remains ambiguous. The germline V gene has CDR1 SGHRS and CDR2 YFSETQ. This CDR3 is 11 amino acids long. V lost 4 bases and J 7 bases, leaving 9 bases between the germline ends.

This clonotype showed up many times. CDR3 bases: TGTGCCACCAGCAGTGAAAGGGATACTGAAGCTTTCTTT. Its protein is CATSSERDTEAFF. The gene calls are TRBV15 and TRBJ1-1; D is unclear. V dropped 3 bases and J dropped 5 bases, with 10 bases sitting between them. The CDR3 runs to 13 residues. The germline V gene encodes CDR1 LNHNV and CDR2 YYDKDF (reference sequence).

The chain uses TRBV14 and TRBJ2-5, with a possible D match to TRBD1 (6 bases). Germline CDR1 is SGHDN and CDR2 is FVKESK. There are 16 residues in the CDR3. Trimming shortened V by 1 base and J by 5 bases, and 17 bases separated the two germline ends. The CDR3 protein is CASSQGVLARGETQYF. CDR3 nucleotide sequence: TGTGCCAGCAGCCAAGGAGTCCTAGCAAGGGGGGAGACCCAGTACTTC.

In this sample, this clonotype turned up many times. The V call is TRBV29-1, the J call TRBJ1-5; no reliable D call. The V end was cut by 5 bases, the J end by 6 bases, with 14 bases between. The CDR3 length is 13 residues. Per germline, CDR1 SQVTM and CDR2 ANQGSEA. CDR3 nucleotide sequence: TGCAGCGTTTCTGGTGGATTTGGTCAGCCCCAGCATTTT. Amino acids: CSVSGGFGQPQHF.

In this sample, this clonotype turned up many times. The genes are TRBV7-9 and TRBJ2-6, with D tentatively TRBD1 or TRBD2 (5 bases each). Trimming pared 2 bases from V and 18 bases from J, leaving 11 bases between. The CDR3 runs to 11 residues. Germline CDR1 and CDR2: SEHNR and FQNEAQ (reference sequence). Written as DNA, the CDR3 is TGTGCCAGCAGCTTAAGGGGAGCGCCGACTTTC. Protein: CASSLRGAPTF. Filled out from reference TRBV7-9 and TRBJ2-6, the complete variable domain reads DTGVSQNPRHKITKRGQNVTFRCDPISEHNRLYWYRQTLGQGPEFLTYFQNEAQLEKSRLLSDRFSAERPKGSFSTLEIQRTEQGDSAMYLCASSLRGAPTFGAGSRLTVL.

In its sample, this clonotype was seen many times. This sequence joins TRBV5-5 and TRBJ2-5; TRBD2 matches at 11 bases. Trimming cost V 1 base and J 2 bases; bases outside gene matches: 4. CDR3 size: 16 residues. CDR1 is SGHKS and CDR2 is YYEKEE in the germline V gene (reference sequence). The CDR3 loop is CASSLFPSGGQETQYF. In DNA, the CDR3 is TGTGCCAGCAGCTTGTTCCCTAGCGGGGGGCAAGAGACCCAGTACTTC.

This clonotype has a count of ten or more. The chain has TRBV20-1 and TRBJ1-1, with D hard to call. Germline CDR1 and CDR2: DFQATT and SNEGSKA (reference sequence). The CDR3 has 15 residues. The V end was cut by 1 base, the J end by 1 base, with 13 bases between. In nucleotides, the CDR3 is TGCAGTGCTAGAGCGGGAGGGCTGGGGAACACTGAAGCTTTCTTT. The encoded protein is CSARAGGLGNTEAFF.

This clonotype was observed at least ten times. J is TRBJ2-7 and V is TRBV7-6; 7 positions agree with TRBD1. Germline CDR1 reads SGHVS; CDR2 reads FNYEAQ. With 4 bases clipped from V and 1 base from J, the junction kept 13 bases outside the gene matches. The CDR3 is made up of 17 amino acids. CDR3 nucleotides: TGTGCCAGCAGCTCACCAGATTACAGGGGTTCGTCCTACGAGCAGTACTTC. This codes for CASSSPDYRGSSYEQYF.

This clonotype turned up a few times. One end of the junction is discordant with germline, which a read error may explain. This chain uses TRBV10-3 with TRBJ1-6; 7 positions agree with TRBD1. CDR1 and CDR2 from the germline V gene are ENHRY and SYGVKD. This CDR3 comprises 13 residues. The CDR3 is CAQTGNLGSPLNF. As DNA, the CDR3 is TGTGCCCAGACAGGGAATTTGGGTTCACCCCTCAACTTT.

This clonotype was observed many times. CDR3 region: CASSVGSASPLHF. The CDR3 DNA sequence: TGTGCCAGCAGCGTAGGGTCGGCTTCACCCCTCCACTTT. V gene TRBV9 combines with J gene TRBJ1-6, with unresolved D. CDR3 length equals 13 residues. Germline V lookup: CDR1 SGDLS, CDR2 YYNGEE. V shed 0 bases and J shed 9 bases, with 7 bases lying between them.